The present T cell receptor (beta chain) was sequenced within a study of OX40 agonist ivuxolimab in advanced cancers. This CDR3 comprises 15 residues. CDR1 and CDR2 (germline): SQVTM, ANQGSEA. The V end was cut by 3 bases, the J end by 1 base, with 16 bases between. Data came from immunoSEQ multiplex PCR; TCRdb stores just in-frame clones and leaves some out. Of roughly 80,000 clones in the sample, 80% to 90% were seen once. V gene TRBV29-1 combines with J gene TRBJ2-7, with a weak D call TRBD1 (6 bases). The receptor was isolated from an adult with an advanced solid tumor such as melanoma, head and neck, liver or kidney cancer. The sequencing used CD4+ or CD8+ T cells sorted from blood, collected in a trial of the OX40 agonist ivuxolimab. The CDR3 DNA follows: TGCAGCGTTGATACGGGCAGGGACAATTCCTACGAGCAGTACTTC. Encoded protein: CSVDTGRDNSYEQYF.